Listed below are T cell receptor beta chains from one sample, sequenced in a study of blood T cell repertoires in COVID-19. The assay was immunoSEQ multiplex PCR, and TCRdb's table has in-frame clones only and misses some. The repertoire holds about 60,000 clones, with approximately 80% as singletons. Sample: peripheral blood. All receptors come from a man between 50 and 59 years old with COVID-19, enrolled during active disease. The CDR3 runs from the conserved cysteine through the conserved F or W. A D gene is named only where the DNA matches it firmly. Expanded clones are given a class, and other clones once, few, many or no size at all.

J	size	V	D	CDR3	DNA
TRBJ2-7	-	TRBV19	TRBD1	CASSKTRTGTYEQYF	TGTGCCAGTAGTAAAACCCGGACAGGGACCTACGAGCAGTACTTC
TRBJ2-3	-	TRBV7-9	TRBD2	CASRRGSGVGTHTQYF	TGTGCCAGCAGAAGAGGGAGCGGGGTCGGTACCCATACGCAGTATTTT
TRBJ1-1	few	TRBV3-1/TRBV3-2	-	CASSQRTLNTEAFF	TGTGCCAGCAGCCAAAGGACTTTGAACACTGAAGCTTTCTTT
TRBJ1-1	-	TRBV28	TRBD1	CASNPPGQGNTEAFF	TGTGCCAGCAACCCCCCGGGACAGGGGAACACTGAAGCTTTCTTT
TRBJ2-5	-	TRBV6-2/TRBV6-3	TRBD2	CASSPLAGVTETQYF	TGTGCCAGCAGTCCCTTAGCGGGAGTCACAGAGACCCAGTACTTC
TRBJ2-7	few	TRBV28	-	CASSFSVGPHEQYF	TGTGCCAGCAGTTTTTCTGTGGGGCCCCACGAGCAGTACTTC
TRBJ2-1	-	TRBV2	-	CASNSGYTYNEQFF	TGTGCCAGCAATTCGGGGTACACCTACAATGAGCAGTTCTTC
TRBJ2-3	-	TRBV6-5	TRBD2	CASSEGLAGADTQYF	TGTGCCAGCAGCGAGGGACTAGCGGGAGCAGATACGCAGTATTTT
TRBJ1-1	-	TRBV6-1	-	CASSEEGVVTEAFF	TGTGCCAGCAGTGAAGAGGGGGTGGTCACTGAAGCTTTCTTT
TRBJ1-5	-	TRBV27	-	CASRVKESQPQHF	TGTGCCAGCAGAGTTAAGGAGAGTCAGCCCCAGCATTTT
TRBJ1-6	-	TRBV11-2	TRBD1	CASSPPGQGNSPLHF	TGTGCCAGCAGCCCACCGGGACAGGGTAATTCACCCCTCCACTTT
TRBJ2-5	-	TRBV4-1	TRBD1	CASSQVGTEETQYF	TGCGCCAGCAGCCAGGTTGGGACAGAAGAGACCCAGTACTTC
TRBJ1-2	-	TRBV5-1	-	CASSLEGQGSYGYTF	TGCGCCAGCAGCTTGGAGGGTCAGGGGAGTTATGGCTACACCTTC
TRBJ2-7	few	TRBV18	-	CASSQTELYEQYF	TGTGCCAGCTCTCAGACAGAACTTTACGAGCAGTACTTC
TRBJ2-7	-	TRBV28	-	CASKKQGDHEQYF	TGTGCCAGCAAGAAACAGGGAGACCACGAGCAGTACTTC
TRBJ2-3	-	TRBV10-1	TRBD2	CASGSRKAGDTQYF	TGCGCAAGCGGAAGCAGAAAAGCGGGGGATACGCAGTATTTT
TRBJ1-6	once	TRBV30	TRBD1	CAWEAPGQNISPLHF	TGTGCCTGGGAGGCCCCGGGACAGAACATTTCACCCCTCCACTTT
TRBJ2-7	once	TRBV28	-	CASSRQGQHSSYEQYF	TGTGCCAGCAGTCGCCAAGGACAGCATAGCTCCTACGAGCAGTACTTC
TRBJ1-4	-	TRBV9	TRBD1	CASSVDRGRNEKLFF	TGTGCCAGCAGCGTAGACAGGGGTAGGAATGAAAAACTGTTTTTT
TRBJ2-7	-	TRBV7-9	-	CASSQLEGGASYEQYF	TGTGCCAGCAGCCAGCTCGAGGGGGGGGCGTCCTACGAGCAGTACTTC
TRBJ1-2	-	TRBV7-8	-	CASSTMTGANYGYTF	TGTGCCAGCAGCACGATGACAGGAGCTAACTATGGCTACACCTTC
TRBJ2-1	-	TRBV27	TRBD2	CASSTGTSGKNSYNEQFF	TGTGCCAGCAGTACCGGGACTAGCGGGAAGAACTCCTACAATGAGCAGTTCTTC
TRBJ1-4	-	TRBV7-8	TRBD1	CASSSPLGTGNEKLFF	TGTGCCAGCAGCTCGCCTCTCGGGACAGGGAATGAAAAACTGTTTTTT
TRBJ2-3	-	TRBV7-2	TRBD2	CASSLAGLAASGDTQYF	TGTGCCAGCAGTTTGGCAGGACTAGCAGCCTCCGGAGATACGCAGTATTTT
TRBJ2-3	-	TRBV19	-	CASARAFDTQYF	TGTGCCAGCGCGAGGGCATTTGATACGCAGTATTTT
TRBJ2-3	-	TRBV11-3	TRBD2	CASSHSGATDTQYF	TGTGCCAGCAGCCATAGCGGGGCCACAGATACGCAGTATTTT
TRBJ1-5	-	TRBV24-1	-	CATSEGRKGNQPQHF	TGTGCCACCAGTGAGGGGAGAAAGGGCAATCAGCCCCAGCATTTT
TRBJ2-3	-	TRBV5-1	-	CASSLGHSHGDTQYF	TGCGCCAGCAGCTTGGGACACTCTCACGGAGATACGCAGTATTTT
TRBJ1-2	-	TRBV7-8	-	CASSLVGPDGYTF	TGTGCCAGCAGCTTAGTTGGGCCCGATGGCTACACCTTC
TRBJ2-3	-	TRBV7-3	-	CASSLRRSPTDTQYF	TGTGCCAGCAGCTTAAGGAGAAGTCCCACAGATACGCAGTATTTT
TRBJ2-7	-	TRBV18	TRBD1	CASSGQNRGEQYF	TGTGCCAGCTCAGGACAAAACAGGGGCGAGCAGTACTTC
TRBJ2-1	-	TRBV3-1/TRBV3-2	-	CASSQAGGPVYNEQFF	TGTGCCAGCAGCCAAGCGGGCGGGCCCGTCTACAATGAGCAGTTCTTC
TRBJ2-1	-	TRBV7-3	TRBD2	CASSLTSTSANEQFF	TGTGCCAGCAGCTTAACGTCAACTAGCGCCAATGAGCAGTTCTTC
TRBJ1-2	-	TRBV28	-	CASSLGPYGYTF	TGTGCCAGCAGTTTGGGCCCATATGGCTACACCTTC
TRBJ2-7	-	TRBV6-5	TRBD2	CASSFTSGPSYEQYF	TGTGCCAGCAGTTTTACTAGCGGGCCGTCCTACGAGCAGTACTTC
TRBJ2-1	-	TRBV5-1	-	CASSLAGVADHNEQFF	TGCGCCAGCAGCTTGGCAGGGGTAGCAGATCACAATGAGCAGTTCTTC
TRBJ1-1	-	TRBV2	-	CASSGGGEGNTEAFF	TGTGCCAGCAGTGGGGGGGGCGAGGGGAACACTGAAGCTTTCTTT
TRBJ1-1	-	TRBV28	TRBD1	CASRVQGPMNTEAFF	TGTGCCAGCAGGGTACAGGGGCCCATGAACACTGAAGCTTTCTTT
TRBJ2-2	-	TRBV12-3/TRBV12-4	-	CASSLRRTGELFF	TGTGCCAGCAGTCTTCGGCGGACCGGGGAGCTGTTTTTT
TRBJ2-3	-	TRBV13	TRBD2	CASSAAGVGGDTQYF	TGTGCCAGCAGCGCTGCGGGAGTGGGTGGGGATACGCAGTATTTT
TRBJ2-7	-	TRBV6-5	-	CASSFLLEEQYF	TGTGCCAGCAGTTTTTTACTAGAAGAGCAGTACTTC
TRBJ2-5	-	TRBV7-9	-	CASSLMAGREETQYF	TGTGCCAGCAGCTTAATGGCAGGCAGGGAAGAGACCCAGTACTTC
TRBJ1-1	-	TRBV28	-	CASSLLRARNTEAFF	TGTGCCAGCAGTTTATTGAGGGCGCGGAACACTGAAGCTTTCTTT
TRBJ2-7	-	TRBV6-5	-	CATRQGGGEQYF	TGTGCCACCAGACAGGGAGGGGGCGAGCAGTACTTC
TRBJ2-1	-	TRBV6-2/TRBV6-3	TRBD2	CASSYSPTSGLYNEQFF	TGTGCCAGCAGTTACTCGCCCACTAGCGGCCTCTACAATGAGCAGTTCTTC
TRBJ2-7	-	TRBV28	-	CASSLRAYEQYF	TGTGCCAGCAGTTTGAGGGCGTACGAGCAGTACTTC
TRBJ2-3	-	TRBV5-1	TRBD2	CASSRLAGGSGTDTQYF	TGCGCCAGCAGCCGGTTAGCGGGAGGGAGTGGGACAGATACGCAGTATTTT